These 18 T cell receptor beta chains were all obtained from the same sample, sequenced in a study of Graves' ophthalmopathy and Graves' hyperthyroidism. Amplification from RNA transcripts yielded the TCR beta CDR3 regions. The first-round RT-PCR employed HTBI primers together with the Qiagen OneStep RT-PCR kit. A multiplex PCR was then performed as the second round. MiXCR, applied by TCRdb to the multiplex PCR reads, yields one record per CDR3 protein. Of about 550,000 distinct CDR3 sequences in the sample, 39% were seen once. Source material: peripheral blood or thyroid tissue (not recorded which). The receptors shown here come from an adult man with Graves' hyperthyroidism.

This clonotype was recorded only once. The V gene is TRBV15, the J gene TRBJ2-7, with 8 bases that match TRBD2. This CDR3 has 15 amino acids. V lost 1 base to trimming and J lost 1 base; unmatched junction nucleotides: 3. Germline CDR1 LNHNV, CDR2 YYDKDF (reference sequence). The CDR3 reads CATSRGAGGSYEQYF. Here the CDR3 DNA reads TGTGCCACCAGCAGAGGGGCGGGGGGATCCTACGAGCAGTACTTC.

This clonotype was seen repeatedly, ten times or more. The rearrangement joins TRBV9 to TRBJ1-1; maybe TRBD1 (5 bases). The CDR3 sequence is 14 residues long. The germline V gene has CDR1 SGDLS and CDR2 YYNGEE. V was clipped by 3 bases and J by 6 bases, with 15 bases between them. The CDR3 loop is CASSAWDGGAEAFF. As DNA, the CDR3 is TGTGCCAGCAGCGCTTGGGACGGTGGCGCTGAAGCTTTCTTT. The complete variable domain, with remaining parts taken from reference TRBV9 and TRBJ1-1, reads DSGVTQTPKHLITATGQRVTLRCSPRSGDLSVYWYQQSLDQGLQFLIQYYNGEERAKGNILERFSAQQFPDLHSELNLSSLELGDSALYFCASSAWDGGAEAFFGQGTRLTVV.

This clonotype was seen repeatedly, ten times or more. The V gene is TRBV14, the J gene TRBJ1-1; TRBD1 aligns across 7 bases. The CDR3 spans 16 residues. Trimming cost V 5 bases and J 4 bases; bases outside gene matches: 13. Germline V gene data show CDR1 as SGHDN and CDR2 as FVKESK. This chain's CDR3 is CASSYYNQGGGTEAFF. The CDR3 DNA reads TGTGCCAGCAGCTACTACAATCAGGGGGGAGGCACTGAAGCTTTCTTT. The variable domain in full, with the rest retrieved from reference TRBV14 and TRBJ1-1, is EAGVTQFPSHSVIEKGQTVTLRCDPISGHDNLYWYRRVMGKEIKFLLHFVKESKQDESGMPNNRFLAERTGGTYSTLKVQPAELEDSGVYFCASSYYNQGGGTEAFFGQGTRLTVV.

The chain is built from TRBV7-3 and TRBJ2-7, with TRBD1 identical over 10 bases. Per the germline V gene, CDR1 is SGHTA and CDR2 is FQGTGA. The V segment lost 5 bases and the J segment 9 bases; nucleotides outside the gene matches: 13. This CDR3 has 15 amino acids. CDR3 bases: TGTGCCAGCAGCACAGCCGGGACAGGGGCTCCCGGGCAGTACTTC. This sequence encodes CASSTAGTGAPGQYF.

This clonotype came up a few times. The rearrangement uses TRBV18 and TRBJ2-7, with a tentative D call TRBD1 (5 bases). V gave up 4 bases and J gave up 5 bases, with 12 bases separating them. The CDR3 extends over 13 amino acids. CDR1 and CDR2 (germline): KGHSH, LQKENI. CDR3 sequence (DNA): TGTGCCAGCTCACTTCTGCAGGGTCACGAGCAGTACTTC. This gives the protein CASSLLQGHEQYF.

This chain's CDR3 is CASSTGQGVETQYF. CDR3 DNA: TGTGCCAGCAGTACCGGACAGGGGGTAGAGACCCAGTACTTC. The chain is built from TRBV6-5 and TRBJ2-5, with 10 positions matching TRBD1. CDR1 and CDR2 (germline): MNHEY, SVGAGI. With 5 bases clipped from V and 4 bases from J, the junction kept 4 bases outside the gene matches. There are 14 residues in the CDR3.

V is TRBV11-2 and J is TRBJ2-1; a weak D match, TRBD2 (6 bases). The CDR3 extends over 15 amino acids. Trimming removed 5 bases from V and 9 bases from J, with 20 bases in between. The V gene's germline CDR1 is SGHAT and CDR2 FQNNGV. CDR3 DNA: TGTGCCAGCAGCCCTGGACTACCCGGCGGAATTGAGCAGTTCTTC. This encodes CASSPGLPGGIEQFF. The full variable domain, with the rest looked up from reference TRBV11-2 and TRBJ2-1, is EAGVAQSPRYKIIEKRQSVAFWCNPISGHATLYWYQQILGQGPKLLIQFQNNGVVDDSQLPKDRFSAERLKGVDSTLKIQPAKLEDSAVYLCASSPGLPGGIEQFFGPGTRLTVL.

Note on this clonotype: With a much larger clone just one base away, this may be a read error. The chain has TRBV12-3 or TRBV12-4 and TRBJ2-7; 9 bases agree with TRBD2. The CDR3 loop spans 15 amino acids. CDR3 nucleotides: TGTGCCAGCAGTTTTCAAGCGGGAGGCGGCTACGGGCAGTACTTC. It specifies CASSFQAGGGYGQYF.

The count of this clonotype is one. This sequence joins TRBV11-2 and TRBJ2-3, with D maybe TRBD1 (7 bases). CDR1 and CDR2 (germline): SGHAT, FQNNGV. V was pared by 3 bases and J by 6 bases, with 13 bases between. There are 14 residues in the CDR3. CDR3 DNA: TGTGCCAGCAGCTTGGAGGGGGCGCCTGATACGCAGTATTTT. As protein: CASSLEGAPDTQYF.

The chain employs TRBV18 and TRBJ1-1; 7 bases align to TRBD1. J was trimmed by 0 bases and V by 3 bases; bases with no gene match: 4. This CDR3 spans 15 amino acids. The germline V gene has CDR1 KGHSH and CDR2 LQKENI. The CDR3, as DNA: TGTGCCAGCTCACCCAGGGGGAACCTGAACACTGAAGCTTTCTTT. Protein: CASSPRGNLNTEAFF.

This clonotype was detected ten times or more. The chain recombines TRBV7-9 with TRBJ2-5, with 14 positions matching TRBD2. Trimming removed 4 bases from V and 3 bases from J; junction bases left unmatched: 4. From germline, CDR1 is SEHNR and CDR2 FQNEAQ (reference sequence). The CDR3 consists of 16 residues. The DNA of the CDR3 is TGTGCCAGCAGCTCGCCGGGACTAGCGGGAGAAGAGACCCAGTACTTC. Translating it yields CASSSPGLAGEETQYF.

This clonotype was seen once. CDR3 region: CAISATGQPYNSPLHF. CDR3 DNA sequence: TGTGCCATCAGTGCGACCGGACAGCCGTATAATTCACCCCTCCACTTT. The chain recombines TRBV10-3 with TRBJ1-6, with a tentative D call TRBD1 (6 bases). Per germline, CDR1 ENHRY and CDR2 SYGVKD. The CDR3 covers 16 residues. V was shortened by 4 bases and J by 4 bases, with 14 bases between the two germline ends.

This clonotype counts as medium-sized. The CDR3 DNA reads as TGCAGCGTTAGGACTGGATCTTCACCCCTCCACTTT. It specifies CSVRTGSSPLHF. The chain joins TRBV29-1 to TRBJ1-6; unclear D gene. Trimming pared 5 bases from V and 9 bases from J, leaving 11 bases between. The CDR3 length is 12 residues. From germline, CDR1 is SQVTM and CDR2 ANQGSEA.

In the case of this clonotype: The junction departs from the called germline gene at one end, perhaps through a read error. V gene TRBV9 combines with J gene TRBJ2-5, with D uncertain. The germline CDR1 and CDR2 sequences are SGDLS and YYNGEE. The CDR3 has 9 residues. The CDR3 bases are TGTGCCAGCAGCGTAGACTCAACATTC. It yields the protein CASSVDSTF.

Only one count was recorded for this clonotype. V is TRBV6-5 and J is TRBJ2-2; 8 bases are a match to TRBD1. V shed 6 bases, J shed 0 bases, and the junction held 18 bases outside the gene matches. CDR3 length equals 20 residues. Germline V gene data show CDR1 as MNHEY and CDR2 as SVGAGI. CDR3 sequence: CASRRKTDRGGLANTGELFF. CDR3 nucleotide sequence: TGTGCCAGCAGACGTAAAACTGACAGGGGTGGACTCGCGAACACCGGGGAGCTGTTTTTT.

This clonotype was seen many times. The rearrangement uses TRBV10-3 and TRBJ2-5, with TRBD1 matching 11 bases. This CDR3 spans 15 amino acids. Germline CDR1 reads ENHRY; CDR2 reads SYGVKD. The junction had 7 bases not matched to a gene; V was cut back by 5 bases and J by 5 bases. The CDR3 loop reads CAISRRDRGVETQYF. Here the CDR3 DNA reads TGTGCCATCAGTAGGCGGGACAGGGGGGTCGAGACCCAGTACTTC.

V usage is TRBV7-9 and J usage is TRBJ2-7; 11 bases align to TRBD1. Germline CDR1 SEHNR, CDR2 FQNEAQ (reference sequence). This CDR3 has 17 amino acids. J lost 3 bases, V lost 2 bases, and 9 bases had no gene match. The CDR3: CASSLRKPGQGDYEQYF. CDR3 in DNA: TGTGCCAGCAGCTTAAGGAAACCGGGACAGGGGGACTACGAGCAGTACTTC.

This chain joins TRBV7-9 and TRBJ2-7, with TRBD1 matching over 8 bases. From germline, CDR1 is SEHNR and CDR2 FQNEAQ (reference sequence). V shed 1 base and J 6 bases; nucleotides not matched to a gene: 5. The CDR3 has 14 amino acids. The CDR3 spells CASSLEGTGGEQYF. CDR3 coding DNA: TGTGCCAGCAGCTTAGAAGGGACAGGCGGCGAGCAGTACTTC. Together with reference TRBV7-9 and TRBJ2-7, the CDR3 gives the full variable domain: DTGVSQNPRHKITKRGQNVTFRCDPISEHNRLYWYRQTLGQGPEFLTYFQNEAQLEKSRLLSDRFSAERPKGSFSTLEIQRTEQGDSAMYLCASSLEGTGGEQYFGPGTRLTVT.